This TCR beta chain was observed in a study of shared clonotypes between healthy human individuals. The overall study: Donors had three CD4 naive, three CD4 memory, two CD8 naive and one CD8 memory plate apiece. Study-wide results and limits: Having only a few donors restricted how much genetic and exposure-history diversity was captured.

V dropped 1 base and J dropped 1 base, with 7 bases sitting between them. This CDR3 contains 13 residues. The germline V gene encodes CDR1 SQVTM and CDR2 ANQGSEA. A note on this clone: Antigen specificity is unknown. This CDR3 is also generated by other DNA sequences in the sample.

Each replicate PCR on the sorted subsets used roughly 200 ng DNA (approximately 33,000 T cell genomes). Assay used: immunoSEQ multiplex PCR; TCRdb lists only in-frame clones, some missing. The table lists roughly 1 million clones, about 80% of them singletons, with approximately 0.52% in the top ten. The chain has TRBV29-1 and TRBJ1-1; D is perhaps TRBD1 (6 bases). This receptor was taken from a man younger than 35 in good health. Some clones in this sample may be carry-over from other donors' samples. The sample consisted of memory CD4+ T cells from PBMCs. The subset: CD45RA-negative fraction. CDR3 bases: TGCAGCGTTGAAGCACAGGGGAACACTGAAGCTTTCTTT. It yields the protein CSVEAQGNTEAFF.